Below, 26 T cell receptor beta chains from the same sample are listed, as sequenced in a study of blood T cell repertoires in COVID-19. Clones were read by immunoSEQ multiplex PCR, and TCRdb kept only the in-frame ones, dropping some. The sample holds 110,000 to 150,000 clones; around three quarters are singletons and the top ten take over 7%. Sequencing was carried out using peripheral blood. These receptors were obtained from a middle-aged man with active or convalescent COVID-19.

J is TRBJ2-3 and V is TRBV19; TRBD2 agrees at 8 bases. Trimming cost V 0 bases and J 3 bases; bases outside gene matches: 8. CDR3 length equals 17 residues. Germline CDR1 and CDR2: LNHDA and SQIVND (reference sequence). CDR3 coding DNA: TGTGCCAGTAGTATAGATGGTGACCCGGGAGGGACAGATACGCAGTATTTT. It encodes CASSIDGDPGGTDTQYF.

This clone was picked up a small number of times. This CDR3 is CASSWGTGLGQPQHF. CDR3 DNA sequence: TGTGCCAGCAGCTGGGGGACAGGGCTGGGGCAGCCCCAGCATTTT. This rearrangement joins TRBV28 to TRBJ1-5; 9 bases align to TRBD1. The trim removed 6 bases at V and 7 bases at J, leaving 10 bases unmatched. The CDR3 runs to 15 residues. Germline CDR1 MDHEN, CDR2 SYDVKM.

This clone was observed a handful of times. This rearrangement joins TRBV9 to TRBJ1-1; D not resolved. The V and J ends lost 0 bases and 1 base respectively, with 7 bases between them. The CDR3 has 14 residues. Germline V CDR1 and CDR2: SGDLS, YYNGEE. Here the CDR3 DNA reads TGTGCCAGCAGCGTAGTTACATCGAACACTGAAGCTTTCTTT. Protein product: CASSVVTSNTEAFF.

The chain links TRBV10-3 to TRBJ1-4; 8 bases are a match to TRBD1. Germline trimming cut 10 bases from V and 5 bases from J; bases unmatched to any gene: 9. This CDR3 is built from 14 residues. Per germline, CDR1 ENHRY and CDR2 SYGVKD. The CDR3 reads CATTSGGLNEKLFF. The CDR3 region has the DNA TGTGCCACAACCTCAGGGGGCCTGAATGAAAAACTGTTTTTT.

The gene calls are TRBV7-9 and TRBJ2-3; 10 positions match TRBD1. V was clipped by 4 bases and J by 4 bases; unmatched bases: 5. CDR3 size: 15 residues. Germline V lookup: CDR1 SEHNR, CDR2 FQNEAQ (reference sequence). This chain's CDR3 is CASSSTGGWADTQYF. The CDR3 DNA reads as TGTGCCAGCAGCTCGACAGGGGGCTGGGCAGATACGCAGTATTTT. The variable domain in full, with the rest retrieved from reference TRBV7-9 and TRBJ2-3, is DTGVSQNPRHKITKRGQNVTFRCDPISEHNRLYWYRQTLGQGPEFLTYFQNEAQLEKSRLLSDRFSAERPKGSFSTLEIQRTEQGDSAMYLCASSSTGGWADTQYFGPGTRLTVL.

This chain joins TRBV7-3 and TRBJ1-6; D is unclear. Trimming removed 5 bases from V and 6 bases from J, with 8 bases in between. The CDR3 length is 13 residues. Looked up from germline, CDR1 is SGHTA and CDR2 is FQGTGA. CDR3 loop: CASSPDTNSPLHF. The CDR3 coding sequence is TGTGCCAGCAGCCCCGACACTAATTCACCCCTCCACTTT.

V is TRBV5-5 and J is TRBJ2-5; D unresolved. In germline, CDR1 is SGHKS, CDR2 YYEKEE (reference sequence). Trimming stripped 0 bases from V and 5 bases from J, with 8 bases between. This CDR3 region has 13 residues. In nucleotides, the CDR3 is TGTGCCAGCAGCTTGGGCGGTTGGGAGACCCAGTACTTC. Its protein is CASSLGGWETQYF.

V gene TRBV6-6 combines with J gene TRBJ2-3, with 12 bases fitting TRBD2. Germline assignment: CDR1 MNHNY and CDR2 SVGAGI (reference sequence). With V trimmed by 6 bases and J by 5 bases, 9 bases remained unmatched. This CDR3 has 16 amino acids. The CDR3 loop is CASSSRLAGAGDTQYF. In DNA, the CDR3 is TGTGCCAGCAGCTCTCGACTAGCGGGAGCCGGAGATACGCAGTATTTT.

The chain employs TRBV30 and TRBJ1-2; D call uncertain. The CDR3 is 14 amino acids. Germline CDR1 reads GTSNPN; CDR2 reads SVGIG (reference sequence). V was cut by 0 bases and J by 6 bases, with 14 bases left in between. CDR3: CAWSVRRGEDGYTF. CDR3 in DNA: TGTGCCTGGAGTGTACGGCGGGGTGAGGATGGCTACACCTTC.

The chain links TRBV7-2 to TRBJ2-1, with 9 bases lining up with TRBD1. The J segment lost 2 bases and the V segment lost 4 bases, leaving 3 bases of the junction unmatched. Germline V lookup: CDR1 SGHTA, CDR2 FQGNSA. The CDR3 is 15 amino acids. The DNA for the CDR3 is TGTGCCAGCAGCTACCGGGACAGGGCCTACAATGAGCAGTTCTTC. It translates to CASSYRDRAYNEQFF. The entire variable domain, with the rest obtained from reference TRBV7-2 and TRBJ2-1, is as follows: GAGVSQSPSNKVTEKGKDVELRCDPISGHTALYWYRQSLGQGLEFLIYFQGNSAPDKSGLPSDRFSAERTGGSVSTLTIQRTQQEDSAVYLCASSYRDRAYNEQFFGPGTRLTVL.

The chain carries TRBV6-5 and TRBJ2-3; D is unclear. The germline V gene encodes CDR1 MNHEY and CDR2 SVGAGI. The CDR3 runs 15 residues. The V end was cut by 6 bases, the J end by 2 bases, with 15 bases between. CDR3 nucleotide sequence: TGTGCCAGCAGCCGCGGCGACCCTTACACAGATACGCAGTATTTT. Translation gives CASSRGDPYTDTQYF.

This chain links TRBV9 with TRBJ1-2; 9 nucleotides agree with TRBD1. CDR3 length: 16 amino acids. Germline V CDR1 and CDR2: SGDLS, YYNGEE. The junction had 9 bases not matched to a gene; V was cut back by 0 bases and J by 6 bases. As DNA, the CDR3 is TGTGCCAGCAGCGTAGCGTCCGGGACAGGGACGAATGGCTACACCTTC. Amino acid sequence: CASSVASGTGTNGYTF.

CDR3 amino acids: CASSKQAGVADTQYF. CDR3 nucleotides: TGTGCCAGCAGCAAACAAGCGGGAGTAGCAGATACGCAGTATTTT. V usage is TRBV7-3 and J usage is TRBJ2-3; 8 nucleotides align to TRBD2. This CDR3 has 15 amino acids. CDR1 is SGHTA, CDR2 FQGTGA, per germline. V was pared by 5 bases and J by 4 bases, with 8 bases of the junction left unmatched.

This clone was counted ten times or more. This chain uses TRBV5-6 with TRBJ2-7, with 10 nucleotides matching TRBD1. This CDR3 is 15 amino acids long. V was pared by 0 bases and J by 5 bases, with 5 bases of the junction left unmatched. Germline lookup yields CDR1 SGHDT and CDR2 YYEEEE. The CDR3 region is CASSLAGTGVHEQYF. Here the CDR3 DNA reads TGTGCCAGCAGCTTGGCCGGGACAGGGGTACACGAGCAGTACTTC.

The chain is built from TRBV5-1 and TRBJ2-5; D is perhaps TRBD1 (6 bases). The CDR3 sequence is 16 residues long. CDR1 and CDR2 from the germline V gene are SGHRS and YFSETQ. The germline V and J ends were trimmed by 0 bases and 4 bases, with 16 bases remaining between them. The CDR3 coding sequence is TGCGCCAGCAGCTTGGCCTCCGGACAGTTTATAGAGACCCAGTACTTC. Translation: CASSLASGQFIETQYF. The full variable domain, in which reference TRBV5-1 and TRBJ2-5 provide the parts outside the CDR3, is KAGVTQTPRYLIKTRGQQVTLSCSPISGHRSVSWYQQTPGQGLQFLFEYFSETQRNKGNFPGRFSGRQFSNSRSEMNVSTLELGDSALYLCASSLASGQFIETQYFGPGTRLLVL.

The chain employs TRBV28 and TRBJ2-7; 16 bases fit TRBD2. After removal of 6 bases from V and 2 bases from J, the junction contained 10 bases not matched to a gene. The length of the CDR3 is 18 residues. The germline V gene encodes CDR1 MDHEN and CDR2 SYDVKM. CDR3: CASSRGTSGRAFTYEQYF. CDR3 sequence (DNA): TGTGCCAGCAGCCGGGGGACTAGCGGGAGGGCCTTCACCTACGAGCAGTACTTC.

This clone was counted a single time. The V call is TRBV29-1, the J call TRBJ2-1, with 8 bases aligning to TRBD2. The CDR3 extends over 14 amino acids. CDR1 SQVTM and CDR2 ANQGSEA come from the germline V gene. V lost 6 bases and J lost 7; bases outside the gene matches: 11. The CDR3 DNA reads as TGCAGCGTCGCCGGGACTAGGGTCCGAAATGAGCAGTTCTTC. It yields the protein CSVAGTRVRNEQFF.

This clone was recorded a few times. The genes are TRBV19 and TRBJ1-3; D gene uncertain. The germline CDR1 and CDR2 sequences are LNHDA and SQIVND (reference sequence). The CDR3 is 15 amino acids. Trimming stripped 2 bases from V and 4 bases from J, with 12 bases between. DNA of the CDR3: TGTGCCAGTAGTATAACCTTGGGCCTCGGAAACACCATATATTTT. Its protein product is CASSITLGLGNTIYF.

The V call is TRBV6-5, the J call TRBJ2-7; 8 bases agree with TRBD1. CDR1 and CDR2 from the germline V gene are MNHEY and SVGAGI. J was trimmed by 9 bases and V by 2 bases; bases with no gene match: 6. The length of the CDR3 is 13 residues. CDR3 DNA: TGTGCCAGCAGTTACCGACAGGGGAGAGGGCAGTACTTC. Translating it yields CASSYRQGRGQYF.

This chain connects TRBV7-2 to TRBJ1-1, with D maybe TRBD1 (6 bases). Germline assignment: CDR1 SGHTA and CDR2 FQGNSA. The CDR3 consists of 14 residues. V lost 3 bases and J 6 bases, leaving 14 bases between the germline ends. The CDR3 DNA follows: TGTGCCAGCAGCTTCGGGTGGGGGGGCGCTGAAGCTTTCTTT. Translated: CASSFGWGGAEAFF.

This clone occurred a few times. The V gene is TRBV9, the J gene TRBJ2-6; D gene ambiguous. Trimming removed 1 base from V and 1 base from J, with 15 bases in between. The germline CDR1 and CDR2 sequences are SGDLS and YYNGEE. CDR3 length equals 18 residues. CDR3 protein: CASSVNPGRTSGANVLTF. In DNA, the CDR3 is TGTGCCAGCAGCGTAAATCCAGGCCGCACGTCTGGGGCCAACGTCCTGACTTTC.

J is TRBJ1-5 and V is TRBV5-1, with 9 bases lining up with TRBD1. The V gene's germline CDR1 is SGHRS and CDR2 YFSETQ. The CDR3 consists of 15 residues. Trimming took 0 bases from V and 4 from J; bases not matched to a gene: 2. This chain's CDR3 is CASSLGDRVNQPQHF. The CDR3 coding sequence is TGCGCCAGCAGCTTGGGGGACAGGGTAAATCAGCCCCAGCATTTT.

The CDR3: CATRPGQGISGANVLTF. The CDR3 DNA follows: TGTGCCACCAGACCGGGACAGGGGATTAGTGGGGCCAACGTCCTGACTTTC. This chain joins TRBV24-1 and TRBJ2-6; 10 nucleotides agree with TRBD1. There are 17 residues in the CDR3. Trimming took 7 bases from V and 3 from J; bases not matched to a gene: 8. Germline CDR1 reads KGHDR; CDR2 reads SFDVKD.

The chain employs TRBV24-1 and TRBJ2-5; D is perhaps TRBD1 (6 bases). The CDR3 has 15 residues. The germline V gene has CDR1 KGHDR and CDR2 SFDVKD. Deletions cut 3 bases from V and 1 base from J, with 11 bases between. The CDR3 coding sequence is TGTGCCACCAGTGATCCGGGACAACTCCAAGAGACCCAGTACTTC. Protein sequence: CATSDPGQLQETQYF.

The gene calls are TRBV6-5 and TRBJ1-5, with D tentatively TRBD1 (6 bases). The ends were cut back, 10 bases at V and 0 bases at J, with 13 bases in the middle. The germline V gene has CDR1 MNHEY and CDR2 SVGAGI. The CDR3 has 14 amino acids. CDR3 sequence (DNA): TGTGCCACGGGGGGGCTATATAGCAATCAGCCCCAGCATTTT. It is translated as CATGGLYSNQPQHF.

CDR3 sequence reads: CASSAGLAGGETQYF. The CDR3, as DNA: TGTGCCAGCAGTGCCGGACTAGCGGGAGGAGAGACCCAGTACTTC. The V gene is TRBV2, the J gene TRBJ2-5, with 14 nucleotides matching TRBD2. There are 15 residues in the CDR3. Per the germline V gene, CDR1 is SNHLY and CDR2 is FYNNEI. The junction had 2 bases not matched to a gene; V was cut back by 4 bases and J by 4 bases. Combining the CDR3 with reference TRBV2 and TRBJ2-5 gives the whole variable domain EPEVTQTPSHQVTQMGQEVILRCVPISNHLYFYWYRQILGQKVEFLVSFYNNEISEKSEIFDDQFSVERPDGSNFTLKIRSTKLEDSAMYFCASSAGLAGGETQYFGPGTRLLVL.